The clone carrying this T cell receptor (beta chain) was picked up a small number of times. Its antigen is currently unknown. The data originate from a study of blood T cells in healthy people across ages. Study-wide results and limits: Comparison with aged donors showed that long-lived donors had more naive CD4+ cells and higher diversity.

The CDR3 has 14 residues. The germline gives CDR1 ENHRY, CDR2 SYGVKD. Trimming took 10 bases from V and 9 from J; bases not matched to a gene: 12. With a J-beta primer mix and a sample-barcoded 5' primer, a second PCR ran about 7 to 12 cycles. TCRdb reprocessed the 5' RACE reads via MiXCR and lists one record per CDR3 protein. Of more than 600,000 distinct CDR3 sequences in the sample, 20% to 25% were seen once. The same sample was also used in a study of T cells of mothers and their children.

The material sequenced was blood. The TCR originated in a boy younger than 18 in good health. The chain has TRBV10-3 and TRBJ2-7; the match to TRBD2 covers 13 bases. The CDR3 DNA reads TGTGCCAGCCAAACTAGCGGGGGGGCCCCGTGGCAGTACTTC. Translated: CASQTSGGAPWQYF.